Shown below are 23 T cell receptor beta chains from a single sample sequenced in a study of response to subunit inactivated influenza vaccine. TCRdb re-derived calls from the RT-PCR reads in MiXCR, one entry per CDR3 protein. The sample comprises about 700,000 distinct CDR3 sequences, around 13% of which are singletons, and approximately 7% rests with the top ten. Source: PBMCs from blood, taken 14 days before vaccination. These receptors were taken from a man in his fifties who received an inactivated influenza vaccine.

The chain couples TRBV4-3 to TRBJ1-2, with D tentatively TRBD1 (6 bases). The germline V gene has CDR1 LGHNA and CDR2 YSLEER. The V and J ends lost 0 bases and 5 bases respectively, with 13 bases between them. This CDR3 has 15 residues. CDR3 DNA sequence: TGCGCCAGCAGCCAAGATGAGAGGGGGGGTTATGGCTACACCTTC. Protein sequence: CASSQDERGGYGYTF.

This clonotype has only a few counts. The chain uses TRBV18 and TRBJ2-2; weak D call: TRBD2 (6 bases). Germline V gene sequence: CDR1 KGHSH, CDR2 LQKENI. The CDR3 loop spans 15 amino acids. V was clipped by 1 base and J by 3 bases, with 9 bases between them. CDR3 protein: CASSPRRGDTGELFF. Written as DNA, the CDR3 is TGTGCCAGCTCACCACGGAGGGGTGACACCGGGGAGCTGTTTTTT.

As regards this clonotype: A much larger clone sits a single nucleotide away, making a read error possible. This chain links TRBV6-2 or TRBV6-3 with TRBJ2-7; no reliable D call. Trimming cost V 0 bases and J 3 bases, with 6 bases left between them. The CDR3 loop spans 13 amino acids. Germline V gene data show CDR1 as MNHEY and CDR2 as SVGEGT. This CDR3 reads CASSYSISYEQYF. In DNA, the CDR3 is TGTGCCAGCAGTTACTCGATCAGCTACGAGCAGTACTTC.

The chain joins TRBV15 to TRBJ2-1; D possibly uses TRBD1 or TRBD2 (5 bases each). The germline CDR1 and CDR2 sequences are LNHNV and YYDKDF (reference sequence). The CDR3 runs to 12 residues. Between the trimmed V and J ends, which lost 0 bases and 15 bases, there was a span of 12 bases. CDR3 nucleotide sequence: TGTGCCACCAGCAGAGACCAGGGACCCCTGTTCTTC. Encoded protein: CATSRDQGPLFF. The complete variable domain, with remaining parts taken from reference TRBV15 and TRBJ2-1, reads DAMVIQNPRYQVTQFGKPVTLSCSQTLNHNVMYWYQQKSSQAPKLLFHYYDKDFNNEADTPDNFQSRRPNTSFCFLDIRSPGLGDTAMYLCATSRDQGPLFFGPGTRLTVL.

This sequence joins TRBV11-2 and TRBJ2-7; 12 bases fit TRBD2. Germline CDR1 reads SGHAT; CDR2 reads FQNNGV. This CDR3 contains 18 residues. V shed 0 bases and J 3 bases; nucleotides not matched to a gene: 9. The CDR3 nucleotides are TGTGCCAGCAGCTTAGACCCCCGACTAGCGGGAGTAGACTACGAGCAGTACTTC. Its translation is CASSLDPRLAGVDYEQYF.

This clonotype has more than one count but fewer than ten. This chain joins TRBV12-3 or TRBV12-4 and TRBJ1-5, with D possibly matching TRBD1 (5 bases). Trimming cost V 5 bases and J 0 bases, with 11 bases left between them. This CDR3 contains 15 residues. CDR3 coding DNA: TGTGCCAGCAGTAGACAGAGAAATAGCAATCAGCCCCAGCATTTT. Translating it yields CASSRQRNSNQPQHF.

This clonotype was counted many times. This rearrangement joins TRBV5-5 to TRBJ1-5, with TRBD1 matching 9 bases. The V and J ends lost 4 bases and 5 bases, in that order; junction bases with no gene match: 7. Germline V gene data show CDR1 as SGHKS and CDR2 as YYEKEE (reference sequence). This CDR3 comprises 15 residues. The CDR3 coding sequence is TGTGCCAGCAGCCGGACAGGGGATAGGGATCAGCCCCAGCATTTT. Its protein is CASSRTGDRDQPQHF.

The V and J genes are TRBV3-1 and TRBJ2-5; unclear D gene. CDR1 and CDR2 (germline): LGHDT, YNNKEL (reference sequence). The CDR3 contains 11 residues. Trimming removed 2 bases at V and 9 bases at J, with 7 bases between. CDR3 loop: CASSQFQAQYF. The CDR3 DNA follows: TGTGCCAGCAGCCAATTTCAAGCCCAGTACTTC.

This clonotype was found many times. CDR3 region: CASSFGTGGWTEAFF. The CDR3 DNA follows: TGTGCCAGCAGTTTCGGAACAGGGGGATGGACTGAAGCTTTCTTT. The rearrangement uses TRBV27 and TRBJ1-1, with 8 bases fitting TRBD1. The CDR3 totals 15 residues. The junction had 8 bases not matched to a gene; V was cut back by 3 bases and J by 5 bases. CDR1 is MNHEY and CDR2 is SMNVEV in the germline V gene (reference sequence).

This clonotype appeared a few times. This chain joins TRBV20-1 and TRBJ2-3; 8 bases align to TRBD2. The CDR3 runs 13 residues. V trimming: 5 bases; J trimming: 4 bases; junction bases outside the gene matches: 5. From germline, CDR1 is DFQATT and CDR2 SNEGSKA (reference sequence). The CDR3: CSALGGASDTQYF. In nucleotides, the CDR3 is TGCAGTGCTCTCGGGGGGGCCTCAGATACGCAGTATTTT.

This clonotype was found many times. The J gene is TRBJ2-7, the V gene TRBV5-6, with D perhaps matching TRBD1 (5 bases). CDR1 is SGHDT and CDR2 is YYEEEE in the germline V gene. CDR3 length: 14 residues. The V and J ends lost 1 base and 6 bases respectively, with 14 bases between them. The CDR3 region has the DNA TGTGCCAGCAGCTTGACAGGTGTCGTCCGCGAGCAGTACTTC. It yields the protein CASSLTGVVREQYF.

V usage is TRBV6-1 and J usage is TRBJ1-2; D gene uncertain. This CDR3 is 15 amino acids long. The V and J ends lost 4 bases and 8 bases respectively, with 20 bases between them. Germline loops: CDR1 MNHNS, CDR2 SASEGT. The DNA of the CDR3 is TGTGCCAGCAGTGTTTCCCTGGACGGCTTCGAAGGCTACACCTTC. It codes for CASSVSLDGFEGYTF.

The chain couples TRBV6-1 to TRBJ2-2; perhaps TRBD2 as D (6 bases). Germline-derived CDR1 and CDR2 are MNHNS and SASEGT. V gave up 2 bases and J gave up 6 bases, with 13 bases separating them. The CDR3 totals 15 residues. CDR3 sequence (DNA): TGTGCCAGCAGTGAATCTGGGGGGACCGCCGGGGAGCTGTTTTTT. Translated: CASSESGGTAGELFF.

The rearrangement uses TRBV28 and TRBJ2-3; 14 bases fit TRBD2. Trimming removed 6 bases from V and 2 bases from J; junction bases left unmatched: 7. Germline loops: CDR1 MDHEN, CDR2 SYDVKM. This CDR3 is 17 amino acids long. The DNA for the CDR3 is TGTGCCAGCAGCGGACTAGCGGGAGGAGTCGACACAGATACGCAGTATTTT. It is translated as CASSGLAGGVDTDTQYF. The variable domain in full, with the rest retrieved from reference TRBV28 and TRBJ2-3, is DVKVTQSSRYLVKRTGEKVFLECVQDMDHENMFWYRQDPGLGLRLIYFSYDVKMKEKGDIPEGYSVSREKKERFSLILESASTNQTSMYLCASSGLAGGVDTDTQYFGPGTRLTVL.

This clonotype has a count of ten or more. CDR3 sequence reads: CASSPPGHSGDGYTF. CDR3 nucleotide sequence: TGTGCCAGCAGCCCTCCGGGACATAGTGGGGATGGCTACACCTTC. The rearrangement links TRBV7-9 to TRBJ1-2; D may be TRBD1 (6 bases). The CDR3 is 15 amino acids. Deletions cut 5 bases from V and 6 bases from J, with 19 bases between. The V gene's germline CDR1 is SEHNR and CDR2 FQNEAQ (reference sequence).

The rearrangement joins TRBV7-2 to TRBJ1-5; D might be TRBD1 (5 bases). Trimming took 5 bases from V and 1 from J, leaving 9 bases between them. This CDR3 comprises 14 residues. Germline CDR1 and CDR2: SGHTA and FQGNSA. The CDR3 loop reads CASSPGASNQPQHF. The CDR3 DNA sequence: TGTGCCAGCAGCCCTGGGGCCAGCAATCAGCCCCAGCATTTT.

This clonotype was found a few times. The chain joins TRBV28 to TRBJ2-3; 8 nucleotides match TRBD1. CDR1 and CDR2 (germline): MDHEN, SYDVKM. This CDR3 is 16 amino acids long. V lost 4 bases and J lost 1; bases outside the gene matches: 7. The CDR3 DNA reads TGTGCCAGCAGTTCTCCAGGGGGCGGGGGCACAGATACGCAGTATTTT. It translates to CASSSPGGGGTDTQYF.

V is TRBV10-3 and J is TRBJ2-5; tentative D call: TRBD2 (5 bases). Trimming cost V 2 bases and J 0 bases, with 13 bases left between them. This CDR3 spans 16 amino acids. Germline lookup yields CDR1 ENHRY and CDR2 SYGVKD. The CDR3 here is CAISEAFLANQETQYF. The CDR3 DNA sequence: TGTGCCATCAGTGAGGCCTTCTTAGCGAACCAAGAGACCCAGTACTTC.

The sample holds a few counts of this clonotype. In DNA, the CDR3 is TGTGCCAGCAGACTTACAGGGTTCACTGAAGCTTTCTTT. It specifies CASRLTGFTEAFF. V usage is TRBV27 and J usage is TRBJ1-1, with D possibly being TRBD1 (6 bases). V was clipped by 6 bases and J by 4 bases, with 12 bases between them. Germline loops: CDR1 MNHEY, CDR2 SMNVEV (reference sequence). CDR3 length: 13 amino acids.

The CDR3 coding sequence is TGTGCCAGCTCACCACAGCCGGGGGGCGAAGAGACCCAGTACTTC. Translation: CASSPQPGGEETQYF. This chain connects TRBV18 to TRBJ2-5; a possible D gene is TRBD2 (7 bases). There are 15 residues in the CDR3. Germline V gene sequence: CDR1 KGHSH, CDR2 LQKENI. The V end was cut by 1 base, the J end by 3 bases, with 12 bases between.

V is TRBV4-3 and J is TRBJ2-2, with D possibly TRBD1 on 5 matching bases. CDR1 is LGHNA, CDR2 YSLEER, per germline. Trimming left V 0 bases short and J 5 bases short, with 10 bases between. The CDR3 totals 15 residues. The CDR3 bases are TGCGCCAGCAGCCAAGATAAGGGGCGGACCGGGGAGCTGTTTTTT. This sequence encodes CASSQDKGRTGELFF.

This clonotype was observed a handful of times. This chain links TRBV12-3 or TRBV12-4 with TRBJ2-5; 8 positions agree with TRBD1. J was trimmed by 5 bases and V by 4 bases; bases with no gene match: 12. This CDR3 is 16 amino acids long. Here the CDR3 DNA reads TGTGCCAGCAGTTCGAGACAGGGGATATCTAGGGAGACCCAGTACTTC. This gives the protein CASSSRQGISRETQYF.

This chain uses TRBV19 with TRBJ2-3; 9 bases map to TRBD1. This CDR3 region has 16 residues. Trimming removed 6 bases from V and 0 bases from J; junction bases left unmatched: 7. From germline, CDR1 is LNHDA and CDR2 SQIVND (reference sequence). The CDR3 nucleotides read TGTGCCAGTAGCCGAGGGACAGGGCTTAGCACAGATACGCAGTATTTT. It yields the protein CASSRGTGLSTDTQYF. The whole variable domain, remainder taken from reference TRBV19 and TRBJ2-3, is DGGITQSPKYLFRKEGQNVTLSCEQNLNHDAMYWYRQDPGQGLRLIYYSQIVNDFQKGDIAEGYSVSREKKESFPLTVTSAQKNPTAFYLCASSRGTGLSTDTQYFGPGTRLTVL.